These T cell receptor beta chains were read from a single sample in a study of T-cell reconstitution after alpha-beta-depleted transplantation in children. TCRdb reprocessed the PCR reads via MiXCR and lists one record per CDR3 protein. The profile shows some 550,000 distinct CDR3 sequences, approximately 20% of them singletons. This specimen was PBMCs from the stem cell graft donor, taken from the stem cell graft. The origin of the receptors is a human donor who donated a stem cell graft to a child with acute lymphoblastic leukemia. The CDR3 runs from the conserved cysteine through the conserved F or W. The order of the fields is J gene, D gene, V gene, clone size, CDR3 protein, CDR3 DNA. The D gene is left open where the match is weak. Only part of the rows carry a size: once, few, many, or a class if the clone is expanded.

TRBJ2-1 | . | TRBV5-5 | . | CASSLRDSPVVEQFF | TGTGCCAGCAGCCTCCGGGACTCCCCGGTGGTCGAGCAGTTCTTC
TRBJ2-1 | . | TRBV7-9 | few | CASSPGRGYYNEQFF | TGTGCCAGCAGCCCGGGCAGGGGCTACTACAATGAGCAGTTCTTC
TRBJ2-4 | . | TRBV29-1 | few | CTRGGQVAKNIQYF | TGCACCCGGGGTGGACAAGTAGCCAAAAACATTCAGTACTTC
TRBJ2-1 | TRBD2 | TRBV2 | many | CASSSSGSFYNEQFF | TGTGCCAGCAGTTCTAGCGGGAGTTTCTACAATGAGCAGTTCTTC
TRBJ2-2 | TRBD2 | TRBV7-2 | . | CASSLGWGLAGVGELFF | TGTGCCAGCAGCTTAGGGTGGGGACTAGCGGGAGTTGGGGAGCTGTTTTTT
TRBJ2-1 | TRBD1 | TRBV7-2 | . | CASNSQGVSYNEQFF | TGTGCCAGCAATAGTCAGGGGGTCTCCTACAATGAGCAGTTCTTC
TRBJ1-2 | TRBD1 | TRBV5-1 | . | CASSRLGDREYGYTF | TGCGCCAGCAGCCGACTTGGGGACAGGGAATATGGCTACACCTTC
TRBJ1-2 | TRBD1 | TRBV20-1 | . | CSARDDRVDYGYTF | TGCAGTGCTAGAGATGACAGGGTCGACTATGGCTACACCTTC
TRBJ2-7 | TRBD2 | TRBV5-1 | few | CASSLWTSATYEQYF | TGCGCCAGCAGCTTGTGGACTAGCGCAACCTACGAGCAGTACTTC
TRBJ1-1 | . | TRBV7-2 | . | CASSLRGSAWNTEAFF | TGTGCCAGCAGCTTAAGAGGGTCGGCTTGGAACACTGAAGCTTTCTTT
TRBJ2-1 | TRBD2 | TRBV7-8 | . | CASSLVGTSSNEQFF | TGTGCCAGCAGCTTAGTTGGGACTAGCTCAAATGAGCAGTTCTTC
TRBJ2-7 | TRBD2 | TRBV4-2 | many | CASRNLAEAYEQYF | TGTGCCAGCAGGAACCTAGCGGAGGCCTACGAGCAGTACTTC
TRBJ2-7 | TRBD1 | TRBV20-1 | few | CSATSTGGSYEQYF | TGCAGTGCCACCTCGACAGGGGGCTCCTACGAGCAGTACTTC
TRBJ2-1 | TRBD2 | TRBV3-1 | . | CATSQDNSGSSYNEQFF | TGTGCCACCAGCCAAGATAACAGCGGGAGCTCCTACAATGAGCAGTTCTTC
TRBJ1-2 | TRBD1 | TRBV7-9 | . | CASSPSGTGANYGYTF | TGTGCCAGCAGCCCTAGCGGGACAGGGGCTAACTATGGCTACACCTTC
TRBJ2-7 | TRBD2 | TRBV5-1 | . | CASSNGAGAYEQYF | TGCGCCAGCAGCAACGGGGCGGGGGCCTACGAGCAGTACTTC
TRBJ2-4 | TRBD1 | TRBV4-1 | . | CASSHIGRGQKNIQYF | TGCGCCAGCAGCCATATCGGTAGGGGACAGAAAAACATTCAGTACTTC
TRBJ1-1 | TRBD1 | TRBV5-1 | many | CASGEGGGGTEAFF | TGCGCCAGCGGCGAAGGGGGCGGAGGGACTGAAGCTTTCTTT
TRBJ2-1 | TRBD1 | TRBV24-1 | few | CATSAGGIRSYNEQFF | TGTGCCACCAGTGCAGGGGGAATACGCTCCTACAATGAGCAGTTCTTC
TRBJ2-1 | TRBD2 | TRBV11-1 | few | CASTSNGGASGRRNEQFF | TGTGCCAGCACCTCAAACGGGGGGGCTAGCGGGAGAAGGAATGAGCAGTTCTTC
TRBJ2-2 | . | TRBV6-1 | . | CASSRMNRPTANTGELFF | TGTGCCAGCAGCCGAATGAATCGACCCACCGCGAACACCGGGGAGCTGTTTTTT
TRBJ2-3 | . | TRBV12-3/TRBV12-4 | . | CASSLITVPGSGTDTQYF | TGTGCCAGCAGTTTAATAACAGTCCCTGGATCGGGTACAGATACGCAGTATTTT
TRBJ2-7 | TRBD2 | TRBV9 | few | CASSVGSSGRSDEQYF | TGTGCCAGCAGCGTAGGGTCTAGCGGGAGGTCGGACGAGCAGTACTTC
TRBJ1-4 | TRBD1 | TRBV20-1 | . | CSGVSGQAFF | TGCAGTGGGGTCTCAGGACAGGCGTTTTTT
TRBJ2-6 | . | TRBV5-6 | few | CASSLPYSGANVLTF | TGTGCCAGCAGCTTGCCGTATTCTGGGGCCAACGTCCTGACTTTC
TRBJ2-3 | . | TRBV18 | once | CASSPDRLKGDTQYF | TGTGCCAGCTCACCCGACAGGCTGAAGGGGGATACGCAGTATTTT
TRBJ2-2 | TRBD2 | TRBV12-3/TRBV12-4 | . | CASSFGASGTTGELFF | TGTGCCAGCAGTTTTGGGGCTAGCGGGACCACCGGGGAGCTGTTTTTT
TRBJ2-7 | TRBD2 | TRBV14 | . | CASSQAYLAGGPQEQYF | TGTGCCAGCAGCCAAGCTTATCTAGCGGGGGGCCCCCAGGAGCAGTACTTC
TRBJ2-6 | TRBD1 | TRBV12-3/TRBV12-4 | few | CASSHDRGNGANVLTF | TGTGCCAGCAGCCACGACAGGGGGAACGGGGCCAACGTCCTGACTTTC
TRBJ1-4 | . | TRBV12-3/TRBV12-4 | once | CASSSLWGWEKLFF | TGTGCCAGCAGTTCCCTGTGGGGCTGGGAAAAACTGTTTTTT
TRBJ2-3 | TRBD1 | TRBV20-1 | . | CSARPRTGITDTQYF | TGCAGTGCTAGGCCTAGGACAGGTATCACAGATACGCAGTATTTT
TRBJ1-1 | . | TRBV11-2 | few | CASRPGLMNTEAFF | TGTGCCAGCCGTCCCGGTTTGATGAACACTGAAGCTTTCTTT
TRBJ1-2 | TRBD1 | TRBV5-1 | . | CASSSGTGSGYTF | TGCGCCAGCAGCTCCGGGACAGGGTCTGGCTACACCTTC
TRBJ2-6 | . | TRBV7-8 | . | CASSEPEAWVLTF | TGTGCCAGCAGCGAACCGGAGGCGTGGGTCCTGACTTTC
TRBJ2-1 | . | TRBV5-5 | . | CASRPNGGQFF | TGTGCCAGCAGGCCTAACGGCGGGCAGTTCTTC
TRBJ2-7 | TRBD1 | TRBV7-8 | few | CASSLYGQGAEQYF | TGTGCCAGCAGCTTATACGGACAGGGCGCCGAGCAGTACTTC
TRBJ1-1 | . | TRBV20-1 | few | CSARPSQMIVTEAFF | TGCAGTGCTAGACCCTCCCAAATGATAGTCACTGAAGCTTTCTTT
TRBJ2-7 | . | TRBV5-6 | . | CASSAETAYEQYF | TGTGCCAGCAGTGCAGAAACCGCCTACGAGCAGTACTTC
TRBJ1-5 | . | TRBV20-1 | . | CSAQAPSNQPQHF | TGCAGTGCGCAGGCACCGAGCAATCAGCCCCAGCATTTT
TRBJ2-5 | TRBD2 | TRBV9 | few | CASSGGGSETQYF | TGTGCCAGCAGCGGGGGGGGTTCGGAGACCCAGTACTTC
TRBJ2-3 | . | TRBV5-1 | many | CASSLVPDTQYF | TGTGCCAGCAGCTTAGTCCCAGATACGCAGTATTTT
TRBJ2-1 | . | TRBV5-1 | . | CASSGTTGPYNEQFF | TGCGCCAGCAGCGGGACCACAGGGCCCTACAATGAGCAGTTCTTC
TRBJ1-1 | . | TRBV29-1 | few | CSVEVVLNTEAFF | TGCAGCGTTGAGGTGGTTCTGAACACTGAAGCTTTCTTT
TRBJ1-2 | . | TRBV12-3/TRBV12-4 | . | CASSLIWGPSSGLNYGYTF | TGTGCCAGCAGTTTAATATGGGGTCCCAGTTCGGGGCTTAACTATGGCTACACCTTC
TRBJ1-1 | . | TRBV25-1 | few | CASRTATGGTEAFF | TGTGCCAGCCGAACAGCAACAGGCGGCACTGAAGCTTTCTTT
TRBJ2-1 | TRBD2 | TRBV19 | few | CASATAGVANEQFF | TGTGCCAGTGCCACGGCGGGAGTGGCCAATGAGCAGTTCTTC
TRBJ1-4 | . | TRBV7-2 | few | CASSFSATNEKLFF | TGTGCCAGCAGCTTTTCGGCAACTAATGAAAAACTGTTTTTT
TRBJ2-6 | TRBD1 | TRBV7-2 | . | CASSAMSSRTGSFISGANVLTF | TGTGCCAGCAGCGCCATGAGTAGCCGGACAGGGTCGTTCATCTCTGGGGCCAACGTCCTGACTTTC
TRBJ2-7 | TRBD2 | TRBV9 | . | CASSAGLAANEQYF | TGTGCCAGCAGCGCCGGACTAGCGGCCAACGAGCAGTACTTC